Following are 21 T cell receptor beta chains from one sample sequenced in a study of T cell repertoires in cytomegalovirus infection. In TCRdb, the reads were re-called with MiXCR into one record per CDR3 protein. The sample yields approximately 990,000 distinct CDR3 sequences, about 33% seen once. Their target antigens are unknown. The sequencing used cultured CD8+ T cells from PBMCs, collected from culture after CMV antigen stimulation. The receptor source for this set is a human donor in good health (CMV status not recorded). Some clones in this sample may be carry-over from other donors' samples.

This clonotype has ten or more counts. The chain is built from TRBV12-3 or TRBV12-4 and TRBJ1-5, with 8 bases aligning to TRBD1. The CDR3 is 15 amino acids. V shed 6 bases, J shed 4 bases, and the junction held 8 bases outside the gene matches. The CDR3 DNA sequence: TGTGCCAGCAGACCGACAGGGGCCAATAATCAGCCCCAGCATTTT. It translates to CASRPTGANNQPQHF.

This clonotype was seen repeatedly, ten times or more. The chain uses TRBV7-2 and TRBJ2-3, with TRBD2 matching over 9 bases. There are 15 residues in the CDR3. Germline V gene sequence: CDR1 SGHTA, CDR2 FQGNSA. V lost 8 bases and J lost 3; bases outside the gene matches: 9. CDR3 coding DNA: TGTGCCAGCGAAGGGCGGGGGGGCGGGACAGATACGCAGTATTTT. Translation: CASEGRGGGTDTQYF.

In its sample, this clonotype was seen a few times. This chain joins TRBV15 and TRBJ2-7, with 7 bases lining up with TRBD2. Germline V CDR1 and CDR2: LNHNV, YYDKDF (reference sequence). The CDR3 spans 13 residues. V was pared by 1 base and J by 5 bases, with 2 bases of the junction left unmatched. The CDR3, as DNA: TGTGCCACCAGCAGAGCGAGCGGGGACGAGCAGTACTTC. It translates to CATSRASGDEQYF.

The V gene is TRBV6-6, the J gene TRBJ2-7, with a possible D match to TRBD2 (6 bases). Per germline, CDR1 MNHNY and CDR2 SVGAGI (reference sequence). Deletions cut 0 bases from V and 0 bases from J, with 12 bases between. The CDR3 length is 16 residues. The CDR3 sequence is CASSYSERVSSYEQYF. In nucleotides, the CDR3 is TGTGCCAGCAGTTACTCGGAGCGGGTTAGCTCCTACGAGCAGTACTTC.

This clonotype came up a few times. The DNA for the CDR3 is TGTGCCAGCAGTTCCTCCGACAGGGGCCACGAGCAGTACGTC. Its translation: CASSSSDRGHEQYV. This chain uses TRBV28 with TRBJ2-7, with 8 positions matching TRBD1. Trimming took 4 bases from V and 5 from J; bases not matched to a gene: 7. Germline loops: CDR1 MDHEN, CDR2 SYDVKM. The CDR3 length is 14 residues.

This clonotype turned up a few times. The genes are TRBV10-2 and TRBJ2-3; D possibly corresponds to TRBD2 (6 bases). V lost 4 bases to trimming and J lost 1 base, with 15 bases between them. CDR3 length equals 16 residues. Germline CDR1 and CDR2: WSHSY and SAAADI. Here the CDR3 DNA reads TGCGCCAGCAGTGGGGTTAGTTGGGAGGGCACAGATACGCAGTATTTT. Residues: CASSGVSWEGTDTQYF.

V and J are TRBV5-1 and TRBJ1-5; TRBD1 matches at 7 bases. J gave up 6 bases and V 0 bases, and 3 bases lay outside the gene matches. Germline V gene sequence: CDR1 SGHRS, CDR2 YFSETQ. This CDR3 comprises 14 residues. The CDR3 sequence is CASSLVGGSQPQHF. DNA of the CDR3: TGCGCCAGCAGCTTGGTAGGGGGCAGTCAGCCCCAGCATTTT.

This clonotype occurred a few times. This chain connects TRBV6-5 to TRBJ1-2; TRBD1 aligns across 9 bases. Germline lookup yields CDR1 MNHEY and CDR2 SVGAGI. V trimming: 1 base; J trimming: 7 bases; junction bases outside the gene matches: 4. The CDR3 loop spans 14 amino acids. The CDR3 nucleotides read TGTGCCAGCAGTTACTTCGGACAGGGGACTGGCTACACCTTC. This gives the protein CASSYFGQGTGYTF.

The rearrangement links TRBV2 to TRBJ2-1; 15 nucleotides match TRBD2. The CDR3 totals 18 residues. V gave up 6 bases and J gave up 0 bases; unmatched junction bases: 6. Per the germline V gene, CDR1 is SNHLY and CDR2 is FYNNEI. This CDR3 reads CASSWGLAGGISYNEQFF. The CDR3 DNA reads TGTGCCAGCAGCTGGGGACTAGCGGGAGGAATCTCCTACAATGAGCAGTTCTTC.

This clonotype was seen a few times. V and J are TRBV6-5 and TRBJ1-6; unclear D gene. CDR1 and CDR2 (germline): MNHEY, SVGAGI. Trimming shortened V by 2 bases and J by 0 bases, and 5 bases separated the two germline ends. The CDR3 contains 15 residues. CDR3 coding DNA: TGTGCCAGCAGTTACCGACCCTCCTATAATTCACCCCTCCACTTT. Its protein product is CASSYRPSYNSPLHF.

The chain has TRBV20-1 and TRBJ2-2; D ambiguous. Germline V lookup: CDR1 DFQATT, CDR2 SNEGSKA (reference sequence). Deletions cut 0 bases from V and 0 bases from J, with 8 bases between. CDR3 size: 15 residues. The CDR3 loop is CSARDLRSNTGELFF. CDR3 DNA: TGCAGTGCTAGAGATCTACGGTCGAACACCGGGGAGCTGTTTTTT.

The chain is built from TRBV28 and TRBJ2-3; no reliable D call. V was pared by 4 bases and J by 0 bases, with 8 bases between. The CDR3 sequence is 14 residues long. The germline gives CDR1 MDHEN, CDR2 SYDVKM. The CDR3 reads CASSSETSTDTQYF. CDR3 in DNA: TGTGCCAGCAGTTCTGAAACCAGCACAGATACGCAGTATTTT.

This chain uses TRBV19 with TRBJ2-2, with TRBD1 as a possible D gene (5 bases). Germline values: CDR1 LNHDA, CDR2 SQIVND (reference sequence). This CDR3 is built from 20 residues. V was clipped by 4 bases and J by 0 bases, with 24 bases between them. This CDR3 reads CASSRVTDLPLYANTGELFF. CDR3 in DNA: TGTGCCAGTAGTAGGGTGACAGATCTGCCCTTATACGCGAACACCGGGGAGCTGTTTTTT. The variable domain in full, with the rest retrieved from reference TRBV19 and TRBJ2-2, is DGGITQSPKYLFRKEGQNVTLSCEQNLNHDAMYWYRQDPGQGLRLIYYSQIVNDFQKGDIAEGYSVSREKKESFPLTVTSAQKNPTAFYLCASSRVTDLPLYANTGELFFGEGSRLTVL.

This clonotype occurred a few times. This chain joins TRBV28 and TRBJ2-5, with D possibly being TRBD1 (6 bases). The CDR3 totals 13 residues. V shed 5 bases and J shed 5 bases, with 12 bases lying between them. Germline values: CDR1 MDHEN, CDR2 SYDVKM. This chain's CDR3 is CASSQDSSETQYF. The CDR3 DNA sequence: TGTGCCAGCAGTCAGGACAGCTCGGAGACCCAGTACTTC.

V usage is TRBV12-3 or TRBV12-4 and J usage is TRBJ1-1; D gene ambiguous. V was clipped by 5 bases and J by 7 bases, with 11 bases between them. This CDR3 has 12 residues. CDR3 protein: CASSPFTIEAFF. CDR3 DNA sequence: TGTGCCAGCAGTCCGTTCACCATTGAAGCTTTCTTT.

The rearrangement uses TRBV6-2 or TRBV6-3 and TRBJ1-5, with D hard to call. CDR3 length: 14 residues. The V end lost 4 bases, the J end lost 0 bases, and 7 bases lay between the germline ends. Germline CDR1 MNHEY, CDR2 SVGEGT. CDR3 DNA sequence: TGTGCCAGCAGTTTCAGTAATAGCAATCAGCCCCAGCATTTT. This encodes CASSFSNSNQPQHF.

This rearrangement joins TRBV5-1 to TRBJ2-1; D might be TRBD1 (6 bases). CDR3 length: 12 amino acids. CDR1 SGHRS and CDR2 YFSETQ come from the germline V gene. V lost 5 bases and J 8 bases, leaving 11 bases between the germline ends. The CDR3 DNA is TGCGCCAGCAGGCACAGGGCAGATGAGCAGTTCTTC. Translated, it gives CASRHRADEQFF.

V gene TRBV2 combines with J gene TRBJ2-7; a weak D match, TRBD1 (6 bases). V lost 7 bases, J lost 5 bases, and 24 bases lay in between. The germline CDR1 and CDR2 sequences are SNHLY and FYNNEI. This CDR3 contains 16 residues. The CDR3 nucleotides are TGTGCCAGCACCCGACAGGCCCAGTTCGTGGGGGACGAGCAGTACTTC. Protein product: CASTRQAQFVGDEQYF.

The chain links TRBV20-1 to TRBJ2-5, with no clear D. This CDR3 spans 15 amino acids. V was pared by 0 bases and J by 6 bases, with 17 bases between. From germline, CDR1 is DFQATT and CDR2 SNEGSKA (reference sequence). The CDR3 spells CSARDRLFLRKTQYF. CDR3 coding DNA: TGCAGTGCTAGAGATCGTCTATTCTTAAGGAAGACCCAGTACTTC.

This clonotype was seen a handful of times. This rearrangement joins TRBV27 to TRBJ2-5; perhaps TRBD1 as D (6 bases). The germline CDR1 and CDR2 sequences are MNHEY and SMNVEV (reference sequence). The V end was cut by 8 bases, the J end by 6 bases, with 10 bases between. This CDR3 contains 11 residues. As DNA, the CDR3 is TGTGCCAGCGCAGGGGCAAAGACCCAGTACTTC. Its translation: CASAGAKTQYF.

The chain is built from TRBV7-3 and TRBJ1-4; TRBD1 agrees at 12 bases. Germline V gives CDR1 SGHTA, CDR2 FQGTGA. The CDR3 covers 15 residues. J lost 8 bases, V lost 10 bases, and 11 bases had no gene match. CDR3 protein: CAISRYGTGGEKLFF. CDR3 sequence (DNA): TGTGCCATCTCCCGGTACGGGACAGGGGGCGAAAAACTGTTTTTT.